This TCR beta chain stems from a study of early T cells in non-severe SARS-CoV-2 infection. This clonotype was seen repeatedly, ten times or more. Its antigen is unidentified. The CDR3 is 14 residues long. Trimming pared 0 bases from V and 1 base from J, leaving 5 bases between. The V gene's germline CDR1 is SGHRS and CDR2 YFSETQ. Study-level points and caveats: Missing private and CD4 specificities, VDJdb matching favored anti-spike CD8 responses.

Unique molecular identifiers were affixed to single, distinct cDNA molecules. TCRdb passed the 5' RACE reads through MiXCR, listing each CDR3 protein once. The sample includes 25,000 to 30,000 distinct CDR3 sequences, less than 7.5% of them seen just once. What was sequenced was whole blood. The receptor was derived from an adult who was a healthcare worker with PCR-confirmed SARS-CoV-2 infection or an uninfected control (not recorded which). The chain employs TRBV5-1 and TRBJ1-3; D call uncertain. In nucleotides, the CDR3 is TGCGCCAGCAGCTTGGACCCGTCTGGAAACACCATATATTTT. Its protein product is CASSLDPSGNTIYF. The complete variable domain, with remaining parts taken from reference TRBV5-1 and TRBJ1-3, reads KAGVTQTPRYLIKTRGQQVTLSCSPISGHRSVSWYQQTPGQGLQFLFEYFSETQRNKGNFPGRFSGRQFSNSRSEMNVSTLELGDSALYLCASSLDPSGNTIYFGEGSWLTVV.